A selection of T cell receptor beta chains follows, all from one sample in a study of CD8 T cells in ankylosing spondylitis. Each CDR3 protein is one row after TCRdb ran MiXCR on the 5' RACE reads. The table shows over 100,000 distinct CDR3 sequences, with over 10% occurring only once. Specimen: blood, either unsorted or a sorted T cell fraction (not recorded which). All receptors derive from a female donor with ankylosing spondylitis or in good health (not recorded which). Both conserved end residues are part of each CDR3. Fields, in order: clone size, V gene, D gene, J gene, CDR3 protein, CDR3 DNA. A D gene is named only where the DNA matches it firmly. Not every row has a clone size; where given, it reads once, few, many or a size class.

>many|TRBV7-2|-|TRBJ1-2
CASSLEQYRGYGYTF
TGTGCCAGCAGCTTAGAACAGTATCGGGGCTATGGCTACACCTTC
>-|TRBV20-1|-|TRBJ1-2
CSATGSGYGYTF
TGCAGTGCCACAGGGTCGGGCTATGGCTACACCTTC
>few|TRBV28|-|TRBJ2-7
CASNSSGARRYEQYF
TGTGCCAGCAATTCGAGCGGAGCGCGCCGCTACGAGCAGTACTTC
>few|TRBV5-1|-|TRBJ2-1
CASSLGGAPSSNEQFF
TGCGCCAGCAGCTTGGGCGGGGCCCCCTCCTCCAATGAGCAGTTCTTC
>many|TRBV5-1|TRBD1|TRBJ1-2
CASSARTGGDPLYGYTF
TGCGCCAGCAGCGCCCGGACAGGGGGCGACCCGCTCTATGGCTACACCTTC
>many|TRBV12-3/TRBV12-4|-|TRBJ1-1
CASSPRTEMNTEAFF
TGTGCCAGCAGCCCAAGGACGGAGATGAACACTGAAGCTTTCTTT
>many|TRBV5-1|TRBD1|TRBJ1-1
CASSLSGGSMNTEAFF
TGCGCCAGCAGCCTTTCAGGGGGTTCCATGAACACTGAAGCTTTCTTT
>many|TRBV12-3/TRBV12-4|TRBD1|TRBJ2-2
CASSFSGTGDTGELFF
TGTGCCAGCAGTTTTAGCGGGACAGGGGATACCGGGGAGCTGTTTTTT
>-|TRBV20-1|-|TRBJ2-7
CSASETTLSEQYF
TGCAGTGCTAGCGAGACTACTCTGAGCGAGCAGTACTTC
>many|TRBV5-6|-|TRBJ2-4
CASSPGLPADIQYF
TGTGCCAGCAGCCCGGGACTTCCGGCGGACATTCAGTACTTC
>many|TRBV5-6|TRBD1|TRBJ2-7
CASTQTRDRGYEQYF
TGTGCCAGCACCCAAACCCGGGACAGGGGGTACGAGCAGTACTTC